The 26 T cell receptor beta chains presented below share a single source sample, sequenced in a study of blood T cell repertoires in COVID-19. Produced via immunoSEQ multiplex PCR; TCRdb's table is partial and in-frame only. The table includes roughly 240,000 clones, approximately 82% detected once. The sequenced sample was peripheral blood. All receptors come from a man aged 40-55 years who had recovered from COVID-19.

The rearrangement uses TRBV5-8 and TRBJ1-6, with D maybe TRBD1 (6 bases). Trimming cost V 3 bases and J 9 bases, with 16 bases left between them. The CDR3 sequence is 15 residues long. Germline values: CDR1 SGHTS, CDR2 YDEGEE. This CDR3 is CASSSWTEPISPLHF. In DNA, the CDR3 is TGTGCCAGCAGCTCTTGGACAGAGCCGATTTCACCCCTCCACTTT.

J is TRBJ1-2 and V is TRBV18; no clear D. This CDR3 has 15 residues. Trimming left V 4 bases short and J 4 bases short, with 16 bases between. In germline, CDR1 is KGHSH, CDR2 LQKENI. The CDR3 DNA reads TGTGCCAGCTCACTATCATCCAGCGGACTCTATGGCTACACCTTC. Protein product: CASSLSSSGLYGYTF.

This chain connects TRBV4-3 to TRBJ2-2; D perhaps matches TRBD1 (6 bases). V gave up 0 bases and J gave up 7 bases, with 15 bases separating them. The CDR3 totals 16 residues. Germline CDR1 LGHNA, CDR2 YSLEER. Written as DNA, the CDR3 is TGCGCCAGCAGCCAAGATTCGGACAGTGCGGTCGGGGAGCTGTTTTTT. Protein: CASSQDSDSAVGELFF.

The rearrangement links TRBV5-4 to TRBJ1-5; D is ambiguous. The V gene's germline CDR1 is SGHNT and CDR2 YYREEE (reference sequence). Trimming took off 0 bases at V and 8 bases at J, with 9 bases between the two ends. CDR3 length equals 13 residues. CDR3 DNA: TGTGCCAGCAGCTTGGACCCCGGGGAGCCCCAGCATTTT. It codes for CASSLDPGEPQHF.

This clone was found once. This rearrangement joins TRBV6-2 or TRBV6-3 to TRBJ2-7; D gene unclear. Germline loops: CDR1 MNHEY, CDR2 SVGEGT. V dropped 2 bases and J dropped 3 bases, with 8 bases sitting between them. CDR3 length equals 13 residues. The CDR3 spells CASSYVADYEQYF. DNA for the CDR3: TGTGCCAGCAGTTACGTGGCGGACTACGAGCAGTACTTC.

The V and J genes are TRBV6-2 or TRBV6-3 and TRBJ2-5; no firm D call. CDR1 MNHEY and CDR2 SVGEGT come from the germline V gene. Trimming pared 6 bases from V and 3 bases from J, leaving 8 bases between. The CDR3 covers 12 residues. CDR3 coding DNA: TGTGCCAGCAGCCCCCAGGAAGAGACCCAGTACTTC. This translates into CASSPQEETQYF.

The gene calls are TRBV7-9 and TRBJ1-1; TRBD1 matches at 9 bases. V gave up 6 bases and J gave up 3 bases; unmatched junction bases: 14. CDR3 length: 17 amino acids. The V gene's germline CDR1 is SEHNR and CDR2 FQNEAQ (reference sequence). As DNA, the CDR3 is TGTGCCAGCAGAAAGACCCCGGGACAGGGAAGTCACACTGAAGCTTTCTTT. Residues: CASRKTPGQGSHTEAFF.

This clone was seen just once. Mismatch with germline at one junction end may stem from a read error. The V and J genes are TRBV6-2 or TRBV6-3 and TRBJ2-7; 15 bases match TRBD2. The length of the CDR3 is 13 residues. The germline V gene encodes CDR1 MNHEY and CDR2 SVGEGT. For the CDR3, the DNA is TGTGCCAGCAGCCGGGGGGGACTAGCGGGAGGACACTTC. Protein: CASSRGGLAGGHF.

This chain uses TRBV7-2 with TRBJ2-7; TRBD1 matches 10 bases. The CDR3 spans 13 residues. In germline, CDR1 is SGHTA, CDR2 FQGNSA. Trimming took 6 bases from V and 7 from J; bases not matched to a gene: 6. CDR3 nucleotide sequence: TGTGCCAGCAGGAGACAGGGGGCAATTGAGCAGTACTTC. Translating it yields CASRRQGAIEQYF.

The chain recombines TRBV30 with TRBJ1-1; unclear D gene. Trimming removed 1 base at V and 1 base at J, with 19 bases between. Germline CDR1 and CDR2: GTSNPN and SVGIG (reference sequence). The CDR3 covers 17 residues. The CDR3 protein is CAWSGLFSSPRNTEAFF. CDR3 nucleotides: TGTGCCTGGAGTGGTCTTTTCTCGTCCCCGCGGAACACTGAAGCTTTCTTT.

This chain links TRBV5-8 with TRBJ2-1; TRBD2 matches 7 bases. V shed 2 bases, J shed 5 bases, and the junction held 7 bases outside the gene matches. The CDR3 spans 15 residues. In germline, CDR1 is SGHTS, CDR2 YDEGEE. CDR3 loop: CASSLAGWGNNEQFF. In DNA form, the CDR3 reads TGTGCCAGCAGCTTAGCGGGATGGGGTAACAATGAGCAGTTCTTC.

V is TRBV4-1 and J is TRBJ2-5, with D tentatively TRBD2 (6 bases). This CDR3 is 16 amino acids long. Germline loops: CDR1 MGHRA, CDR2 YSYEKL. Trimming stripped 3 bases from V and 5 bases from J, with 19 bases between. CDR3 region: CASSHQSGPPPETQYF. The CDR3 region has the DNA TGCGCCAGCAGCCACCAAAGCGGGCCACCTCCGGAGACCCAGTACTTC.

V gene TRBV6-2 or TRBV6-3 combines with J gene TRBJ2-3, with D possibly being TRBD2 (6 bases). This CDR3 comprises 15 residues. Looked up from germline, CDR1 is MNHEY and CDR2 is SVGEGT. Deletions cut 2 bases from V and 2 bases from J, with 11 bases between. CDR3 nucleotides: TGTGCCAGCAGTTACGGGAGGACCACCACAGATACGCAGTATTTT. Amino acid sequence: CASSYGRTTTDTQYF.

The genes are TRBV19 and TRBJ1-6; 10 nucleotides line up with TRBD1. Trimming took 6 bases from V and 11 from J; bases not matched to a gene: 10. This CDR3 is 15 amino acids long. Germline V lookup: CDR1 LNHDA, CDR2 SQIVND (reference sequence). This chain's CDR3 is CASRAPGQGRTPLHF. The CDR3, as DNA: TGTGCCAGTAGGGCTCCGGGACAGGGGCGGACACCCCTCCACTTT. The complete variable domain, with remaining parts taken from reference TRBV19 and TRBJ1-6, reads DGGITQSPKYLFRKEGQNVTLSCEQNLNHDAMYWYRQDPGQGLRLIYYSQIVNDFQKGDIAEGYSVSREKKESFPLTVTSAQKNPTAFYLCASRAPGQGRTPLHFGNGTRLTVT.

This clone has a single count. The chain joins TRBV15 to TRBJ2-1; tentatively, D is TRBD2 (6 bases). The germline CDR1 and CDR2 sequences are LNHNV and YYDKDF (reference sequence). The CDR3 covers 12 residues. V gave up 3 bases and J gave up 12 bases, with 12 bases separating them. CDR3 amino acids: CATSRSRDLQFF. Written as DNA, the CDR3 is TGTGCCACCAGCAGGTCCCGGGACTTGCAGTTCTTC.

This clone was counted a few times. The V call is TRBV6-8, the J call TRBJ1-6, with TRBD1 as a possible D gene (5 bases). V was cut by 5 bases and J by 0 bases, with 17 bases left in between. Germline loops: CDR1 MNHGY, CDR2 SAAAGT. The CDR3 loop spans 18 amino acids. CDR3 bases: TGTGCCAGCAGTCCTGTTGGGGGGAGAAGCTCCTATAATTCACCCCTCCACTTT. This encodes CASSPVGGRSSYNSPLHF.

In its sample, this clone was seen once. The chain joins TRBV5-1 to TRBJ2-3; D remains unclear. V lost 0 bases and J lost 6, with 8 bases in between. The CDR3 sequence is 13 residues long. Germline V gene lookup returns CDR1 SGHRS and CDR2 YFSETQ. The CDR3 DNA reads TGCGCCAGCAGCTTGGAGCTTGCGGATACGCAGTATTTT. It yields the protein CASSLELADTQYF.

V gene TRBV7-6 combines with J gene TRBJ2-6; no clear D. V lost 0 bases to trimming and J lost 2 bases, with 11 bases between them. The CDR3 totals 17 residues. CDR1 is SGHVS and CDR2 is FNYEAQ in the germline V gene. CDR3 in amino acids: CASSLAPHQAGANVLTF. The CDR3 nucleotides read TGTGCCAGCAGCTTAGCCCCCCATCAGGCTGGGGCCAACGTCCTGACTTTC.

This sequence joins TRBV11-2 and TRBJ2-5; weak D call: TRBD2 (6 bases). CDR1 is SGHAT and CDR2 is FQNNGV in the germline V gene. The CDR3 sequence is 14 residues long. Trimming left V 2 bases short and J 3 bases short, with 10 bases between. The CDR3 nucleotides read TGTGCCAGCAGCTTAATGACGGGAGAAGAGACCCAGTACTTC. Residues: CASSLMTGEETQYF.

The CDR3 DNA is TGTGCCAGCAGCCAGGGGGCAAACAATGAGCAGTTCTTC. Translated, it gives CASSQGANNEQFF. The rearrangement joins TRBV3-1 (or the pseudogene TRBV3-2) to TRBJ2-1; weak D call: TRBD1 (6 bases). The CDR3 extends over 13 amino acids. Germline V gene data show CDR1 as LGHDT and CDR2 as YNNKEL (reference sequence). Trimming pared 3 bases from V and 5 bases from J, leaving 8 bases between.

A few counts support this clone. The chain has TRBV19 and TRBJ2-1; TRBD2 might be the D (5 bases). Germline V gene sequence: CDR1 LNHDA, CDR2 SQIVND (reference sequence). The CDR3 contains 14 residues. Trimming removed 0 bases from V and 7 bases from J, with 10 bases in between. Here the CDR3 DNA reads TGTGCCAGTAGTATAGATCGGGGTGTAAATGAGCAGTTCTTC. Translation: CASSIDRGVNEQFF.

This clone was seen just once. The V and J genes are TRBV3-1 (or the pseudogene TRBV3-2) and TRBJ2-7, with D possibly matching TRBD2 (6 bases). Deletions cut 2 bases from V and 4 bases from J, with 12 bases between. The CDR3 contains 14 residues. CDR1 and CDR2 (germline): LGHDT, YNNKEL (reference sequence). As DNA, the CDR3 is TGTGCCAGCAGCCAACGCGGGACTTGGTACGAGCAGTACTTC. Translating gives CASSQRGTWYEQYF.

The chain uses TRBV4-3 and TRBJ2-1; D not resolved. The CDR3 extends over 13 amino acids. With 0 bases removed from V and 8 bases from J, the gap between germline ends came to 8 bases. Germline V lookup: CDR1 LGHNA, CDR2 YSLEER. For the CDR3, the DNA is TGCGCCAGCAGCCAAGATCTGTCGGATGAGCAGTTCTTC. Translated, it gives CASSQDLSDEQFF.

This clone came up a few times. The chain links TRBV19 to TRBJ1-6; perhaps TRBD1 as D (5 bases). V lost 6 bases and J 7 bases, leaving 10 bases between the germline ends. This CDR3 comprises 13 residues. Germline V gene sequence: CDR1 LNHDA, CDR2 SQIVND (reference sequence). The chain's CDR3 is CASSLRTNSPLHF. Here the CDR3 DNA reads TGTGCCAGTAGCCTGAGGACAAATTCACCCCTCCACTTT. The full variable domain, with the rest looked up from reference TRBV19 and TRBJ1-6, is DGGITQSPKYLFRKEGQNVTLSCEQNLNHDAMYWYRQDPGQGLRLIYYSQIVNDFQKGDIAEGYSVSREKKESFPLTVTSAQKNPTAFYLCASSLRTNSPLHFGNGTRLTVT.

V and J are TRBV18 and TRBJ1-3; TRBD1 matches at 7 bases. The CDR3 runs 16 residues. CDR1 is KGHSH, CDR2 LQKENI, per germline. V gave up 3 bases and J gave up 0 bases; unmatched junction bases: 5. The CDR3 sequence: CASSPGQPNSGNTIYF. The CDR3 nucleotides are TGTGCCAGCTCACCGGGACAGCCAAACTCTGGAAACACCATATATTTT.

The J gene is TRBJ1-2, the V gene TRBV6-2 or TRBV6-3, with D perhaps matching TRBD1 (5 bases). CDR3 length equals 13 residues. Trimming took off 4 bases at V and 3 bases at J, with 9 bases between the two ends. The germline V gene has CDR1 MNHEY and CDR2 SVGEGT. The CDR3 DNA sequence: TGTGCCAGCAGTTTGACAGCTTACTATGGCTACACCTTC. Its protein is CASSLTAYYGYTF.